This passage covers 10 T cell receptor beta chains from one sample sequenced in a study of cytotoxic CD8 clonotypes in ibrutinib-treated CLL (dated by TCRdb to 2020 to 2023). Library preparation used the immunoSEQ multiplex PCR assay. This immuneACCESS table, as held by TCRdb, lists in-frame sequences with V and J called but not all clones. Of the missing ones, under half trace to an unresolved V gene in checked studies; the others have no known cause. In this sample the table shows tens of thousands of clones, about 82% of which occur a single time. Roughly 5.4% of the sample is in the top ten clones. Material: PBMCs, obtained before ibrutinib treatment. Source of these receptors: a human donor with chronic lymphocytic leukemia.

The chain is built from TRBV10-3 and TRBJ2-5; 9 bases fit TRBD1. V shed 10 bases and J 3 bases; nucleotides not matched to a gene: 12. The CDR3 loop spans 15 amino acids. In germline, CDR1 is ENHRY, CDR2 SYGVKD. CDR3 coding DNA: TGTGCCACCACGAAGGTACAGGGGGCGGAAGAGACCCAGTACTTC. Encoded protein: CATTKVQGAEETQYF.

This sequence joins TRBV5-1 and TRBJ2-1; 9 bases are a match to TRBD2. The CDR3 extends over 13 amino acids. The germline V gene has CDR1 SGHRS and CDR2 YFSETQ. The J segment lost 11 bases and the V segment lost 5 bases, leaving 8 bases of the junction unmatched. CDR3: CASSVQREAQQFF. CDR3 in DNA: TGCGCCAGCAGTGTTCAGCGGGAGGCCCAGCAGTTCTTC.

The genes are TRBV11-2 and TRBJ2-1; 7 bases match TRBD1. The J segment lost 9 bases and the V segment lost 7 bases, leaving 6 bases of the junction unmatched. The length of the CDR3 is 12 residues. Germline CDR1 is SGHAT and CDR2 is FQNNGV. CDR3 loop: CASTTTGAEQFF. CDR3 in DNA: TGTGCCAGCACCACTACAGGGGCTGAGCAGTTCTTC. Filled out from reference TRBV11-2 and TRBJ2-1, the complete variable domain reads EAGVAQSPRYKIIEKRQSVAFWCNPISGHATLYWYQQILGQGPKLLIQFQNNGVVDDSQLPKDRFSAERLKGVDSTLKIQPAKLEDSAVYLCASTTTGAEQFFGPGTRLTVL.

This chain links TRBV10-3 with TRBJ2-1, with a possible D match to TRBD2 (7 bases). Deletions cut 9 bases from V and 5 bases from J, with 17 bases between. The CDR3 extends over 14 amino acids. The germline V gene encodes CDR1 ENHRY and CDR2 SYGVKD. CDR3 DNA: TGTGCCATGGGAGGGGGAGGAATAAACAATGAGCAGTTCTTC. Its protein is CAMGGGGINNEQFF.

On this clone: Mismatch with germline at one junction end may stem from a read error. This chain connects TRBV5-5 to TRBJ1-1; D is unresolved. Germline loops: CDR1 SGHKS, CDR2 YYEKEE (reference sequence). The CDR3 loop spans 11 amino acids. The CDR3 nucleotides read TGTGCCAGCAGCTTGAAGACTGAAGCTTTCTTT. It is translated as CASSLKTEAFF.

The rearrangement uses TRBV28 and TRBJ1-1; D gene unclear. The CDR3 length is 14 residues. Germline V gives CDR1 MDHEN, CDR2 SYDVKM. Trimming took 5 bases from V and 1 from J, leaving 11 bases between them. CDR3 sequence reads: CASSGPLGNTEAFF. The CDR3 DNA reads as TGTGCCAGCAGTGGACCTTTGGGGAACACTGAAGCTTTCTTT.

In DNA form, the CDR3 reads TGTGCCAGCTCTCGCAAGACAAGGCTAAGCGACGAGCAGTACTTC. Translated, it gives CASSRKTRLSDEQYF. This chain connects TRBV18 to TRBJ2-7, with unresolved D. V was cut by 6 bases and J by 5 bases, with 20 bases left in between. The CDR3 has 15 amino acids. Germline CDR1 KGHSH, CDR2 LQKENI.

The chain links TRBV7-9 to TRBJ1-3, with D possibly TRBD1 on 5 matching bases. The CDR3 loop spans 14 amino acids. The germline CDR1 and CDR2 sequences are SEHNR and FQNEAQ (reference sequence). The V gene lost 3 bases and the J gene lost 1 base, with 7 bases spanning the gap. The CDR3 region is CASSFGGSGNTIYF. CDR3 in DNA: TGTGCCAGCAGCTTTGGGGGATCTGGAAACACCATATATTTT.

The rearrangement uses TRBV2 and TRBJ2-7; the D gene could be TRBD1 or TRBD2 (5 bases each). V dropped 8 bases and J dropped 3 bases, with 14 bases sitting between them. This CDR3 contains 13 residues. CDR1 and CDR2 (germline): SNHLY, FYNNEI. CDR3 protein: CASVQGAFYEQYF. CDR3 bases: TGTGCCAGCGTCCAGGGAGCTTTCTACGAGCAGTACTTC.

The chain is built from TRBV28 and TRBJ1-2; 11 bases align to TRBD1. The CDR3 has 15 amino acids. Trimming at V came to 5 bases and at J to 4 bases, leaving 6 bases not matched to a gene. Germline assignment: CDR1 MDHEN and CDR2 SYDVKM. The CDR3 DNA follows: TGTGCCAGCAGTGTCGGGACAGGGGGGACCTATGGCTACACCTTC. Translation: CASSVGTGGTYGYTF.